This T cell receptor (beta chain) was obtained from a study of cytomegalovirus exposure and HLA in healthy donors. Study at large: A previous analysis identified 100 million to 120 million unique TCR beta sequences derived from 180 million or so T cells. The study's findings and limits: Likely technical artifact: a cluster of highly shared sequence variants. In an earlier analysis, in some 500 donors, most V segments appeared productive either ~87% or ~30% of the time.

CDR1 and CDR2 (germline): ENHRY, SYGVKD. Trimming pared 0 bases from V and 4 bases from J, leaving 7 bases between. The CDR3 contains 13 residues. 13 Jbeta primers and 60 Vbeta primers were used for the PCR. The data were produced by immunoSEQ multiplex PCR, yet TCRdb's version contains in-frame clones alone and is incomplete. The sample lists some 120,000 clones, less than 85% occurring once. With respect to this clone: Its antigen is as yet unknown.

The clonotype comes from a man aged 25 to 45 in good health and CMV-seronegative. The rearrangement joins TRBV10-3 to TRBJ2-7, with D possibly matching TRBD2 (5 bases). The sample was PBMCs. CDR3 nucleotides: TGTGCCATCAGTGAGTCAGGGAGATACGAGCAGTACTTC. This translates into CAISESGRYEQYF.